This is a list of T cell receptor beta chains from one sample in a study of technical replicates of blood from several donors. Profiling relied on immunoSEQ multiplex PCR, and the TCRdb table lists in-frame clones only, not all of them. The data hold tens of thousands of clones, with around 95% observed a single time. The sample consisted of T cells isolated from PBMCs. These receptors came from a human donor in good health. The CDR3 runs from the conserved cysteine through the conserved F or W. A D gene is named only where the DNA matches it firmly. Some rows mark clone size as missing; the rest say once, few, many or name a class of expanded clone.

>-|TRBJ2-1|-|TRBV7-6
CASSLSAGLYNEQFF
TGTGCCAGCAGCTTATCAGCGGGCCTCTACAATGAGCAGTTCTTC
>-|TRBJ2-7|-|TRBV2
CASRNRESYEQYF
TGTGCCAGCAGGAACAGGGAATCCTACGAGCAGTACTTC
>-|TRBJ2-7|-|TRBV6-1
CASYRTGPYEQYF
TGTGCCAGCTATAGAACAGGTCCCTACGAGCAGTACTTC
>-|TRBJ1-1|-|TRBV7-9
CASSLQGPLHTEAFF
TGTGCCAGCAGCTTACAGGGGCCCCTCCACACTGAAGCTTTCTTT
>TRBD1|TRBJ1-1|few|TRBV7-9
CASRNQITGVTEAFF
TGTGCCAGCAGGAATCAAATTACAGGGGTCACTGAAGCTTTCTTT
>-|TRBJ2-1|once|TRBV19
CASSSTAQGSRYNEQFF
TGTGCCAGTAGTTCCACCGCCCAGGGGTCCCGGTACAATGAGCAGTTCTTC
>-|TRBJ1-2|once|TRBV5-4
CASSLGGPTVPNYGYTF
TGTGCCAGCAGCTTGGGAGGCCCCACGGTCCCTAACTATGGCTACACCTTC
>TRBD1|TRBJ2-2|-|TRBV9
CASSVGLTGDTGELFF
TGTGCCAGCAGCGTAGGTCTGACAGGGGACACCGGGGAGCTGTTTTTT
>-|TRBJ1-5|-|TRBV4-1
CASSQVINSYQPQHF
TGCGCCAGCAGCCAAGTCATAAACAGTTATCAGCCCCAGCATTTT
>-|TRBJ2-2|once|TRBV7-2
CASSSETVLTGELFF
TGTGCCAGCAGCTCCGAGACAGTCCTCACCGGGGAGCTGTTTTTT
>TRBD2|TRBJ2-5|-|TRBV28
CASTRGGHRQETQYF
TGTGCCAGCACCCGGGGGGGGCATAGACAAGAGACCCAGTACTTC
>-|TRBJ2-7|-|TRBV4-2
CASSRDPGLPYEQYF
TGTGCCAGCAGCCGCGACCCGGGACTTCCCTACGAGCAGTACTTC
>-|TRBJ1-4|-|TRBV11-2
CASSPKAGYDEKLFF
TGTGCCAGCAGCCCAAAGGCAGGGTATGATGAAAAACTGTTTTTT
>-|TRBJ2-2|-|TRBV5-5
CASSLRHLVNTGELFF
TGTGCCAGCAGCTTGCGTCACTTGGTCAACACCGGGGAGCTGTTTTTT
>TRBD1|TRBJ2-1|-|TRBV6-1
CASSAVRGLIF
TGTGCCAGCAGTGCGGTCAGGGGGCTTATCTTC
>-|TRBJ1-6|-|TRBV19
CASSGLLYNSPLHF
TGTGCCAGTAGTGGACTCCTCTATAATTCACCCCTCCACTTT
>-|TRBJ1-1|-|TRBV4-1
CASSQGKQNTEAFF
TGCGCCAGCAGCCAGGGCAAACAAAACACTGAAGCTTTCTTT
>-|TRBJ2-7|-|TRBV4-1
CASSPSRPLYEQYF
TGCGCCAGCAGCCCTAGCCGCCCCCTCTACGAGCAGTACTTC
>TRBD2|TRBJ2-3|few|TRBV6-6
CASSYPTSGSTDTQYF
TGTGCCAGCAGTTACCCGACTAGCGGGAGTACAGATACGCAGTATTTT
>TRBD1|TRBJ2-5|once|TRBV5-3
CARSNKDRGPETQYF
TGTGCCAGAAGCAACAAAGACAGGGGGCCGGAGACCCAGTACTTC
>TRBD2|TRBJ2-7|-|TRBV6-5
CASSPSGSPYEQYF
TGTGCCAGCAGTCCTAGCGGGAGCCCCTACGAGCAGTACTTC
>-|TRBJ1-2|-|TRBV11-3
CASGYGANYGYTF
TGTGCCAGCGGGTACGGAGCTAACTATGGCTACACCTTC
>-|TRBJ1-1|-|TRBV5-1
CASSPARQRLNTEAFF
TGCGCCAGCAGCCCCGCGCGACAAAGGCTGAACACTGAAGCTTTCTTT